Below, 5 T cell receptor beta chains from the same sample are listed, as sequenced in a study of cytomegalovirus exposure and HLA in healthy donors. Profiled with immunoSEQ multiplex PCR; TCRdb holds only in-frame clones, not every one. The sample contains under 85,000 clones, over 85% of which appear only once. The sequenced material came from PBMCs. The receptors shown here come from a woman in her late teens or twenties in good health and CMV-seronegative.

The chain links TRBV4-2 to TRBJ2-1, with D possibly being TRBD1 (5 bases). This CDR3 is built from 14 residues. Trimming shortened V by 0 bases and J by 6 bases, and 9 bases separated the two germline ends. Germline CDR1 is LGHNA and CDR2 is YNFKEQ. This CDR3 reads CASSQEGRLNEQFF. The CDR3 DNA is TGTGCCAGCAGCCAAGAGGGGCGGCTCAATGAGCAGTTCTTC.

The chain is built from TRBV30 and TRBJ2-3, with D possibly TRBD1 on 5 matching bases. Germline V gene sequence: CDR1 GTSNPN, CDR2 SVGIG (reference sequence). The CDR3 is made up of 13 amino acids. Trimming removed 0 bases from V and 4 bases from J, with 8 bases in between. CDR3 amino acids: CAWSVGVADTQYF. In nucleotides, the CDR3 is TGTGCCTGGAGTGTAGGGGTCGCAGATACGCAGTATTTT.

The V call is TRBV29-1, the J call TRBJ2-3; 8 bases align to TRBD2. Trimming at V came to 1 base and at J to 4 bases, leaving 7 bases not matched to a gene. The germline CDR1 and CDR2 sequences are SQVTM and ANQGSEA. The CDR3 extends over 15 amino acids. The CDR3 nucleotides read TGCAGCGTTGAAGTGGTCGGGAGGGCCCCAGATACGCAGTATTTT. Its translation is CSVEVVGRAPDTQYF.

J is TRBJ2-2 and V is TRBV10-1; 12 bases match TRBD1. V was clipped by 6 bases and J by 0 bases; unmatched bases: 5. Germline-derived CDR1 and CDR2 are WNHNN and SYGVQD (reference sequence). This CDR3 region has 17 residues. CDR3: CASRGGTGGANTGELFF. For the CDR3, the DNA is TGCGCCAGCAGAGGGGGGACAGGGGGCGCGAACACCGGGGAGCTGTTTTTT.

The gene calls are TRBV7-9 and TRBJ2-5; D perhaps matches TRBD1 (6 bases). Germline V gives CDR1 SEHNR, CDR2 FQNEAQ (reference sequence). This CDR3 spans 15 amino acids. V shed 2 bases and J shed 0 bases, with 10 bases lying between them. The chain's CDR3 is CASSLLGHYQETQYF. The DNA for the CDR3 is TGTGCCAGCAGCTTACTGGGACACTACCAAGAGACCCAGTACTTC.